Sequencing of this T cell receptor (beta chain) was carried out in a study of cytomegalovirus exposure and HLA in healthy donors. Study results and limitations: The tendency of first-cohort TCR clusters to co-occur in the 110 or so validation repertoires emerged from a later analysis.

As concerns this clone: Its antigen is not known.

Here immunoSEQ multiplex PCR was the method, and the copy in TCRdb shows in-frame clones only, minus some. Here the sample spans 150,000 to 200,000 clones, 70% to 90% being singletons. CDR3 length: 15 amino acids. J lost 3 bases, V lost 0 bases, and 4 bases had no gene match. Germline lookup yields CDR1 SGHRS and CDR2 YFSETQ. Sequencing was done on a sample of PBMCs. This receptor was identified in a man younger than 45 in good health and CMV-seropositive. The J gene is TRBJ1-1, the V gene TRBV5-1, with TRBD1 matching 8 bases. CDR3 region: CASSLGDRGYTEAFF. The CDR3, as DNA: TGCGCCAGCAGCTTGGGAGACAGGGGCTACACTGAAGCTTTCTTT. Full variable domain (outside the CDR3, taken from reference TRBV5-1 and TRBJ1-1): KAGVTQTPRYLIKTRGQQVTLSCSPISGHRSVSWYQQTPGQGLQFLFEYFSETQRNKGNFPGRFSGRQFSNSRSEMNVSTLELGDSALYLCASSLGDRGYTEAFFGQGTRLTVV.